These 7 T cell receptor beta chains originate from one sample sequenced in a study of blood T cell repertoires in COVID-19. Assay used: immunoSEQ multiplex PCR; TCRdb lists only in-frame clones, some missing. Of 55,000 to 70,000 clones detected, more than 90% appear once; the ten largest clones hold under 3%. Specimen: peripheral blood. All receptors derive from a man in his 60s with acute or convalescent COVID-19.

The chain uses TRBV7-2 and TRBJ2-7; unclear D gene. The germline gives CDR1 SGHTA, CDR2 FQGNSA. The CDR3 spans 14 residues. Trimming removed 6 bases at V and 0 bases at J, with 12 bases between. CDR3: CASSHPFGSYEQYF. CDR3 DNA: TGTGCCAGCAGTCACCCTTTCGGCTCCTACGAGCAGTACTTC.

This clone was detected only once. The chain carries TRBV11-2 and TRBJ2-7; 10 nucleotides align to TRBD1. CDR1 is SGHAT and CDR2 is FQNNGV in the germline V gene. Trimming removed 3 bases from V and 4 bases from J; junction bases left unmatched: 6. This CDR3 region has 15 residues. The CDR3 nucleotides read TGTGCCAGCAGCTTCGCCGGGACAGGGGATTACGAGCAGTACTTC. Protein product: CASSFAGTGDYEQYF. The entire variable domain, with the rest obtained from reference TRBV11-2 and TRBJ2-7, is as follows: EAGVAQSPRYKIIEKRQSVAFWCNPISGHATLYWYQQILGQGPKLLIQFQNNGVVDDSQLPKDRFSAERLKGVDSTLKIQPAKLEDSAVYLCASSFAGTGDYEQYFGPGTRLTVT.

The chain employs TRBV3-1 (or the pseudogene TRBV3-2) and TRBJ2-5; D ambiguous. The V and J ends lost 3 bases and 1 base respectively, with 6 bases between them. Germline CDR1 reads LGHDT; CDR2 reads YNNKEL (reference sequence). The CDR3 contains 13 residues. The CDR3 protein is CASSQTAQETQYF. DNA for the CDR3: TGTGCCAGCAGCCAGACTGCCCAAGAGACCCAGTACTTC.

This rearrangement joins TRBV20-1 to TRBJ2-7; no clear D. From germline, CDR1 is DFQATT and CDR2 SNEGSKA (reference sequence). The CDR3 sequence is 11 residues long. V lost 5 bases to trimming and J lost 0 bases, with 5 bases between them. CDR3: CSARSSYEQYF. The CDR3 coding sequence is TGCAGTGCTCGCAGCTCCTACGAGCAGTACTTC.

The J gene is TRBJ1-1, the V gene TRBV19; D is possibly TRBD1 (5 bases). The CDR3 is made up of 15 amino acids. Trimming cost V 1 base and J 4 bases, with 13 bases left between them. Germline V gene sequence: CDR1 LNHDA, CDR2 SQIVND (reference sequence). The CDR3 nucleotides read TGTGCCAGTAGTATAGGACAGCGCCTCTCCACTGAAGCTTTCTTT. Translating it yields CASSIGQRLSTEAFF.

This rearrangement joins TRBV5-1 to TRBJ2-1, with 7 positions matching TRBD1. CDR3 length equals 16 residues. CDR1 is SGHRS, CDR2 YFSETQ, per germline. Germline trimming cut 1 base from V and 7 bases from J; bases unmatched to any gene: 11. The CDR3 DNA is TGCGCCAGCAGCTTGTCCGGGACAGTCAATCTGAATGAGCAGTTCTTC. Protein: CASSLSGTVNLNEQFF. The full variable domain, rest sourced from reference TRBV5-1 and TRBJ2-1, is KAGVTQTPRYLIKTRGQQVTLSCSPISGHRSVSWYQQTPGQGLQFLFEYFSETQRNKGNFPGRFSGRQFSNSRSEMNVSTLELGDSALYLCASSLSGTVNLNEQFFGPGTRLTVL.

The chain has TRBV27 and TRBJ2-1; 11 bases fit TRBD2. Per germline, CDR1 MNHEY and CDR2 SMNVEV (reference sequence). The length of the CDR3 is 15 residues. J lost 7 bases, V lost 5 bases, and 7 bases had no gene match. The CDR3: CASSPRLAGKNEQFF. The CDR3 bases are TGTGCCAGCAGTCCCCGACTAGCGGGGAAGAATGAGCAGTTCTTC.